The entry below describes one T cell receptor (beta chain). Its cognate antigen has yet to be identified. No base-level quality is on record; no much larger clone is a single base apart. The trial excluded patients who had a history of autoimmune disease or were on systemic immunosuppression. Peripheral blood for TCR sequencing was drawn from every dose cohort at baseline, at cycle 4 day 1 and at cycle 7 day 1. Samples were obtained from an open-label, multicenter, first-in-human phase I dose-escalation trial of ivuxolimab. Adults with locally advanced or metastatic melanoma, renal cell carcinoma, hepatocellular carcinoma or head and neck squamous cell carcinoma were enrolled in the trial. Before TCR sequencing, CD4+ T cells and CD8+ T cells from peripheral blood were sorted into separate populations. The sample originates from a study of OX40 agonist ivuxolimab in advanced cancers. With regard to the full study: The costimulatory receptor OX40 (CD134) was targeted by ivuxolimab, a fully human IgG2 agonistic monoclonal antibody. Of the roughly 51 dose-escalation patients, hepatocellular carcinoma was present in around 20, melanoma in around 15, renal cell carcinoma in 9 and head and neck cancer in 9. Three dose-escalation patients achieved partial responses, one with hepatocellular carcinoma and two with cutaneous melanoma. Intravenous ivuxolimab was administered to patients every 2 weeks at six dose levels: 0.01, 0.1, 0.3, 1.5, 3 and 10 mg/kg. Prior anti-PD-1, anti-PD-L1 or anti-CTLA-4 therapy was permitted, and 40% of dose-escalation patients had received checkpoint inhibitors. The paper reports the monotherapy dose-escalation portion (N of about 50 patients) of the phase I ivuxolimab trial. In the dose-escalation cohort, more than 80% of patients were male, and the mean age was around 65 years with a range of about 20 to 79. The point of sequencing TCRbeta in the periphery was to test whether ivuxolimab changed TCR sequence diversity and drove clonal T-cell expansion. Paper-wide results and their limitations: After ivuxolimab, expanded clones were on average more numerous among CD8+ T cells than among CD4+ T cells. Which antigens the clonally expanded peripheral T cells were specific for was not determined. At doses from 0.1 to 3.0 mg/kg, clonal expansion was seen in both CD4+ and CD8+ blood T cells between baseline and week 6. Low levels of normalized T-cell clonal expansion were also shown by some nonresponding patients. In the 0.1-3.0 mg/kg groups, partial responders were among the patients with the lowest normalized peripheral clonal expansion, particularly in CD8+ T cells.

For sequencing of the TCRbeta CDR3 region, genomic DNA was extracted from the sorted cells. The immunoSEQ Assay was used for sequencing of TCRbeta CDR3 regions. This is the immuneACCESS table as TCRdb keeps it, with only in-frame sequences that have V and J called. A part of the clones is gone; compared with another copy, unresolved V genes explain less than half, and the rest is unexplained. Counted in this sample were nearly 35,000 clones; roughly 90% of them appeared once. The ten largest clones take up about 33% of the sample. Reading the germline V gene (reference sequence) gives CDR1 SEHNR and CDR2 FQNEAQ. V and J are truncated by 5 bases and 0 bases respectively, leaving an intervening sequence of 20 bases. The CDR3 numbers 17 residues from cysteine through phenylalanine. Of the read, only the CDR3 DNA is kept; its 51 bases are in frame from base 1.

The source material was CD4+ or CD8+ T cells sorted from blood, sampled in a trial of the OX40 agonist ivuxolimab. The rearranged segments are TRBV7-9 and TRBJ2-7, with the D gene not clear enough to name. This sequence was found in an adult with an advanced solid tumor such as melanoma, head and neck, liver or kidney cancer. The DNA is TGTGCCAGCAGCCCTCCGGTGTGGGCGGATAGCTCCTACGAGCAGTACTTC. This yields the protein CASSPPVWADSSYEQYF.